Below, 31 T cell receptor beta chains from the same sample are listed, as sequenced in a study of T cells expressing NK-cell markers. TCRdb derives one entry per CDR3 protein from the 5' RACE reads, leaving out DNA. The specimen's table records approximately 150,000 distinct CDR3 sequences. Sequenced input: blood T cells: a sorted CD56 or NKG2C T cell subset, CD4+ or CD8+ T cells, or bulk PBMC T cells (not recorded which). All receptors derive from a man between 18 and 35 years old in good health.

The chain is built from TRBV4-1 and TRBJ2-3; TCRdb designates TRBD1, a call that cannot be tested without DNA. CDR3 length: 15 residues. The germline CDR1 and CDR2 sequences are MGHRA and YSYEKL. CDR3 protein: CASSRGSPRTDTQYF.

This sequence joins TRBV12-3 or TRBV12-4 and TRBJ1-1. The CDR3 contains 14 residues. CDR3 sequence reads: CASSFRIVLPEAFF.

The gene calls are TRBV7-2 and TRBJ2-1; the D gene TCRdb calls, TRBD1, cannot be checked with no DNA. Germline V gene lookup returns CDR1 SGHTA and CDR2 FQGNSA. The CDR3 extends over 16 amino acids. CDR3 region: CASSLLGRRPMNEQFF. The whole variable domain, filled in from reference TRBV7-2 and TRBJ2-1, reads GAGVSQSPSNKVTEKGKDVELRCDPISGHTALYWYRQSLGQGLEFLIYFQGNSAPDKSGLPSDRFSAERTGGSVSTLTIQRTQQEDSAVYLCASSLLGRRPMNEQFFGPGTRLTVL.

The genes are TRBV19 and TRBJ2-5; the TRBD2 assignment by TCRdb is unverifiable without DNA. Germline CDR1 and CDR2: LNHDA and SQIVND (reference sequence). The CDR3 length is 17 residues. CDR3 sequence reads: CASSIRGGGPARETQYF.

The chain carries TRBV5-1 and TRBJ2-2; as DNA is missing, the TRBD1 call by TCRdb cannot be tested. The CDR3 covers 15 residues. In germline, CDR1 is SGHRS, CDR2 YFSETQ. The CDR3 region is CASSLVRGAGGELFF.

The chain employs TRBV11-2 and TRBJ2-5; TCRdb calls TRBD2, which cannot be checked without DNA. Germline V gene lookup returns CDR1 SGHAT and CDR2 FQNNGV. This CDR3 spans 14 amino acids. The CDR3 sequence: CASSFTTSGETQYF.

This chain connects TRBV5-1 to TRBJ2-4. The CDR3 spans 15 residues. The germline CDR1 and CDR2 sequences are SGHRS and YFSETQ. CDR3 in amino acids: CASSLEGPAKNIQYF.

The chain recombines TRBV2 with TRBJ2-3; as DNA is missing, the TRBD2 call by TCRdb cannot be tested. Germline CDR1 is SNHLY and CDR2 is FYNNEI. This CDR3 is 15 amino acids long. The CDR3 here is CAGWKGAGGVDTQYF.

This chain connects TRBV6-2 or TRBV6-3 to TRBJ2-2; there is no DNA to check the TCRdb D call of TRBD2. Germline loops: CDR1 MNHEY, CDR2 SVGEGT. This CDR3 region has 17 residues. CDR3 sequence: CASSLVNQRELDGELFF.

The chain carries TRBV6-1 and TRBJ2-1; TCRdb lists TRBD2, though no DNA is available to test this call. This CDR3 is built from 15 residues. The germline gives CDR1 MNHNS, CDR2 SASEGT. The CDR3 spells CASSEGRVAYNEQFF.

The V gene is TRBV4-3, the J gene TRBJ1-3. The CDR3 is 15 amino acids. The germline V gene has CDR1 LGHNA and CDR2 YSLEER. Here the CDR3 reads CASSQDAASGNTIYF.

The chain couples TRBV2 to TRBJ2-5; TCRdb proposes TRBD2, but this gene call is untestable without DNA. From germline, CDR1 is SNHLY and CDR2 FYNNEI. The length of the CDR3 is 15 residues. The CDR3 sequence is CASSEMTSGQETQYF.

The rearrangement links TRBV5-1 to TRBJ2-1; TCRdb picks TRBD2, but there is no DNA to check that call. The CDR3 totals 13 residues. Germline V gene lookup returns CDR1 SGHRS and CDR2 YFSETQ. The CDR3 is CASSLSGANEQFF.

The J gene is TRBJ2-4, the V gene TRBV5-1; TCRdb returns TRBD1, unconfirmable since there is no DNA. The CDR3 totals 17 residues. CDR1 SGHRS and CDR2 YFSETQ come from the germline V gene. The CDR3 is CASSFGQGGPAKNIQYF.

V usage is TRBV7-9 and J usage is TRBJ2-7; TCRdb lists TRBD1, though no DNA is available to test this call. The CDR3 has 15 residues. Looked up from germline, CDR1 is SEHNR and CDR2 is FQNEAQ (reference sequence). The CDR3 here is CASSSTWDREYEQYF. The full variable domain, completed using reference TRBV7-9 and TRBJ2-7, is DTGVSQNPRHKITKRGQNVTFRCDPISEHNRLYWYRQTLGQGPEFLTYFQNEAQLEKSRLLSDRFSAERPKGSFSTLEIQRTEQGDSAMYLCASSSTWDREYEQYFGPGTRLTVT.

V and J are TRBV29-1 and TRBJ2-1; there is no DNA to check the TCRdb D call of TRBD1. This CDR3 has 14 amino acids. Per germline, CDR1 SQVTM and CDR2 ANQGSEA. CDR3 region: CSVVPGDPNNEQFF.

The J gene is TRBJ2-3, the V gene TRBV24-1; lacking DNA, the TRBD1 call made by TCRdb goes unchecked. CDR3 size: 15 residues. The germline V gene has CDR1 KGHDR and CDR2 SFDVKD. This chain's CDR3 is CATSENRESTDTQYF.

The CDR3 is CASSGTQFTGELFF. The chain links TRBV12-3 or TRBV12-4 to TRBJ2-2; TCRdb picks TRBD1, but there is no DNA to check that call. The CDR3 is 14 amino acids.

The rearrangement joins TRBV6-5 to TRBJ1-1. Germline V gene sequence: CDR1 MNHEY, CDR2 SVGAGI. There are 14 residues in the CDR3. CDR3 region: CASSYISREGRAFF.

The gene calls are TRBV18 and TRBJ2-1; as DNA is missing, the TRBD2 call by TCRdb cannot be tested. Germline V lookup: CDR1 KGHSH, CDR2 LQKENI. This CDR3 has 14 residues. CDR3 sequence reads: CASSPTSGTNEQFF.

The CDR3 is CASSPRTAAHYGYTF. This chain joins TRBV12-3 or TRBV12-4 and TRBJ1-2; lacking DNA, the TRBD1 call made by TCRdb goes unchecked. There are 15 residues in the CDR3.

This chain joins TRBV2 and TRBJ2-2; TCRdb gives TRBD1 as the D gene, but with no DNA this cannot be confirmed. This CDR3 region has 13 residues. Germline V gene lookup returns CDR1 SNHLY and CDR2 FYNNEI. CDR3 in amino acids: CASSVQGTGELFF.

The chain uses TRBV27 and TRBJ2-7. Germline CDR1 and CDR2: MNHEY and SMNVEV (reference sequence). The CDR3 is 14 residues long. The CDR3 here is CASSSAGGSYEQYF.

V usage is TRBV27 and J usage is TRBJ1-4. This CDR3 region has 15 residues. The germline V gene has CDR1 MNHEY and CDR2 SMNVEV (reference sequence). The CDR3: CASGRLRSTNEKLFF.

The chain links TRBV10-3 to TRBJ1-1. The CDR3 runs 12 residues. Germline V lookup: CDR1 ENHRY, CDR2 SYGVKD. The chain's CDR3 is CAISEGLTEAFF.

V gene TRBV7-9 combines with J gene TRBJ1-4; lacking DNA, the TRBD1 call made by TCRdb goes unchecked. This CDR3 contains 16 residues. From germline, CDR1 is SEHNR and CDR2 FQNEAQ (reference sequence). This chain's CDR3 is CASSSLGHGLNEKLFF.

The chain carries TRBV2 and TRBJ2-3. The germline V gene has CDR1 SNHLY and CDR2 FYNNEI. The CDR3 has 15 amino acids. CDR3 region: CASSEAAESTDTQYF.

The chain carries TRBV7-8 and TRBJ2-1; the TRBD1 assignment by TCRdb is unverifiable without DNA. Germline loops: CDR1 SGHVS, CDR2 FQNEAQ. The CDR3 extends over 14 amino acids. CDR3 sequence reads: CASIGGGGYNEQFF.

The gene calls are TRBV27 and TRBJ2-3; TCRdb selects TRBD1, and the lack of DNA leaves this call unchecked. Germline CDR1 MNHEY, CDR2 SMNVEV (reference sequence). This CDR3 is 14 amino acids long. The chain's CDR3 is CASSLLQPGTLQYF.

The rearrangement joins TRBV12-3 or TRBV12-4 to TRBJ1-5; absent DNA, TCRdb's TRBD1 call cannot be checked. The CDR3 spans 14 residues. The chain's CDR3 is CASSPLGGNQPQHF.

This chain joins TRBV29-1 and TRBJ2-3; absent DNA, TCRdb's TRBD2 call cannot be checked. The length of the CDR3 is 16 residues. Per germline, CDR1 SQVTM and CDR2 ANQGSEA. CDR3 amino acids: CSVAGTSGDFTDTQYF.